One and the same sample provided the 4 T cell receptor beta chains below, sequenced in a study of beta chain features in type 1 diabetes. These receptors have no identified antigens. Investigators reverse transcribed all isolated RNA, so they sequenced expressed TCRB transcripts. The table came from immunoSEQ multiplex PCR; TCRdb's copy has only in-frame clones and leaves some out. The sample has 630,000 or so clones, over 13% seen once. Whole-study findings and limits: All four CD4+ subsets from Type 1 diabetes patients carried moderately but significantly shorter TCRB CDR3s.

Sequenced input: naive CD4+ T cells from blood. The receptors originated from a man between 18 and 35 years old with type 1 diabetes.

This clone was detected only a few times. The V and J genes are TRBV11-1 and TRBJ2-7; weak D call: TRBD2 (6 bases). V gave up 3 bases and J gave up 5 bases, with 17 bases separating them. Germline assignment: CDR1 SGHAT and CDR2 FQDESV (reference sequence). The CDR3 spans 15 residues. This chain's CDR3 is CASSLSASVSNEQYF. CDR3 nucleotides: TGTGCCAGCAGCTTGTCGGCTAGCGTCTCGAACGAGCAGTACTTC.

V usage is TRBV4-3 and J usage is TRBJ2-6; D gene ambiguous. V was pared by 4 bases and J by 0 bases, with 10 bases between. In germline, CDR1 is LGHNA, CDR2 YSLEER. The CDR3 has 16 residues. CDR3 in DNA: TGCGCCAGCAGCCCCTCGCCGGGCTCTGGGGCCAACGTCCTGACTTTC. It specifies CASSPSPGSGANVLTF.

V usage is TRBV5-1 and J usage is TRBJ1-1, with 10 bases lining up with TRBD1. The junction had 8 bases not matched to a gene; V was cut back by 3 bases and J by 3 bases. CDR3 size: 16 residues. Germline V gene lookup returns CDR1 SGHRS and CDR2 YFSETQ. CDR3 sequence reads: CASSSALDRGDTEAFF. CDR3 coding DNA: TGCGCCAGCAGCTCCGCCTTGGACAGGGGGGACACTGAAGCTTTCTTT.

V is TRBV15 and J is TRBJ2-3; no firm D call. Germline CDR1 and CDR2: LNHNV and YYDKDF (reference sequence). The CDR3 totals 15 residues. Trimming took 7 bases from V and 2 from J, leaving 16 bases between them. CDR3 sequence (DNA): TGTGCCACCAAAAAGTGGCAGCTGGACACAGATACGCAGTATTTT. This translates into CATKKWQLDTDTQYF. Based on the CDR3 plus reference TRBV15 and TRBJ2-3, the full variable domain is DAMVIQNPRYQVTQFGKPVTLSCSQTLNHNVMYWYQQKSSQAPKLLFHYYDKDFNNEADTPDNFQSRRPNTSFCFLDIRSPGLGDTAMYLCATKKWQLDTDTQYFGPGTRLTVL.